The present T cell receptor beta chain was sequenced within a study of cytomegalovirus exposure and HLA in healthy donors. Study-level information: Researchers previously reported finding fewer than 140 million unique TCR beta sequences from some 180 million T cells. Study results and limitations: A later analysis found TCR association rates differed by HLA locus, highest for DRB1 and lowest for HLA-C. Later analysis associated a missense DCLRE1C variant with TCR beta V- and J-gene trimming. Some segments of the V type, notably TRBV6-2 and TRBV6-3, were excluded as indistinguishable.

This CDR3 comprises 15 residues. CDR1 and CDR2 (germline): LNHNV, YYDKDF (reference sequence). V lost 1 base, J lost 4 bases, and 11 bases lay in between. Points on this clone: Antigen unknown.

The PCR had 60 Vbeta and 13 Jbeta primers. TCRdb's table, derived via immunoSEQ multiplex PCR, lists solely in-frame clones and lacks some. The sample lists about 82,000 clones; around 10% were seen once. Sequenced material: PBMCs. The clonotype comes from a man between 60 and 75 years old in good health and CMV-seropositive. This chain uses TRBV15 with TRBJ2-1, with D maybe TRBD2 (6 bases). The CDR3 nucleotides are TGTGCCACCAGCAGAGGGATAGCGGAGTACAATGAGCAGTTCTTC. It yields the protein CATSRGIAEYNEQFF.